This is a list of T cell receptor beta chains from one sample in a study of post-analysis software for immune sequencing data. TCRdb re-analysed the PCR reads in MiXCR, keeping a single row per CDR3 protein. The repertoire includes 800,000 to 950,000 distinct CDR3 sequences, about 53% of them detected once, and roughly 4.4% sits in the top ten. Sequenced input: blood. The source is a girl between 10 and 17 years old with multiple sclerosis. Each CDR3 is given with its conserved first and last residue. The D gene is left open where the match is weak. For some rows the clone size is stated as once, few or many, or as a class when expanded; others skip it.

size	J	D	V	DNA	CDR3
-	TRBJ1-2	-	TRBV6-5	TGTGCCAGCAGTTATTTAGGGGTTAACTATGGCTACACCTTC	CASSYLGVNYGYTF
-	TRBJ2-3	-	TRBV20-1	TGCAGTGCTAGAGATCGGGTGAATACGCAGTATTTT	CSARDRVNTQYF
few	TRBJ2-5	-	TRBV7-8	TGTGCCAGCAGCTTAGACCCAGGCGCGATGACCTACGGGCAGTACTTC	CASSLDPGAMTYGQYF
-	TRBJ2-3	-	TRBV6-1	TGTGCCAGCAGGAACCGGGCGAACGCGCTCTCCACAGATACGCAGTATTTT	CASRNRANALSTDTQYF
-	TRBJ2-3	TRBD1	TRBV10-2	TGCGCCAGCAGACGAGGACAGGGGAGCACAGATACGCAGTATTTT	CASRRGQGSTDTQYF
few	TRBJ2-3	TRBD2	TRBV24-1	TGTGCCACCAGTGATTCAAGCGGGAGATACGATACGCAGTATTTT	CATSDSSGRYDTQYF
-	TRBJ1-1	-	TRBV20-1	TGCAGTGCTAGCTACGGGAGCGGGGCTTTAAGCACTGAAGCTTTCTTT	CSASYGSGALSTEAFF
-	TRBJ1-1	-	TRBV5-1	TGCGCCAGCAGCTTGGATGGGGGATTAGTGAACACTGAAGCTTTCTTT	CASSLDGGLVNTEAFF
-	TRBJ2-5	-	TRBV12-3/TRBV12-4	TGTGCCAGCAGTCCCCACGCCGGACAGCAAGAGACCCAGTACTTC	CASSPHAGQQETQYF
-	TRBJ2-7	TRBD1	TRBV29-1	TGCAGCGTTGGACTGGGACAGAGAAGCCACGAGCAGTACTTC	CSVGLGQRSHEQYF
-	TRBJ2-3	-	TRBV29-1	TGCAGCGTTGCCAGGCCCCTCACAGATACGCAGTATTTT	CSVARPLTDTQYF
-	TRBJ1-1	-	TRBV6-5	TGTGCCGGCAGTTACTACGGACAGCGAGGGACTGAAGCTTTCTTT	CAGSYYGQRGTEAFF
-	TRBJ2-1	-	TRBV7-4	TGTGCCAGCGACCGAGGTTGCGGGATGGTAGTGAATGAGCAGTTCTTC	CASDRGCGMVVNEQFF
-	TRBJ2-3	TRBD2	TRBV29-1	TGCAGCGTTGCAGGGGTAGCGGGGGGCACAGATACGCAGTATTTT	CSVAGVAGGTDTQYF
-	TRBJ2-7	TRBD2	TRBV20-1	TGCAGTGCACAAATAGCGGGAGGGGCCTACGAGCAGTACTTC	CSAQIAGGAYEQYF
few	TRBJ2-7	TRBD1	TRBV5-5	TGTGCCAGCAGCAAAACTCCGGGACAGGGGTACGAGCAGTACTTC	CASSKTPGQGYEQYF
-	TRBJ1-4	-	TRBV20-1	TGCAGTGCTAACGGGGCTAATGAAAAACTGTTTTTT	CSANGANEKLFF
-	TRBJ2-1	-	TRBV5-1	TGCGCCAGCAGCTTTTTAAGAAGGGTCACCTACAATGAGCAGTTCTTC	CASSFLRRVTYNEQFF
-	TRBJ1-5	-	TRBV12-5	TGTGCTAGTGGTTCGGGCGGGCGCAATCAGCCCCAGCATTTT	CASGSGGRNQPQHF
-	TRBJ2-1	TRBD1	TRBV5-1	TGCGCCAGCAGCTTGACCCGGGACAGACCCTACAATGAGCAGTTCTTC	CASSLTRDRPYNEQFF
-	TRBJ1-4	-	TRBV4-1	TGCGCCAGCAGCCAAGATTTGGAAAAACTGTTTTTT	CASSQDLEKLFF
-	TRBJ2-7	-	TRBV7-2	TGTGCCAGCAGCTATATAGAGGGGGTCGAGCAGTACTTC	CASSYIEGVEQYF
-	TRBJ2-7	-	TRBV11-2	TGTGCCAGCAGCGTTTCGGCAGAACGTATCCACGAGCAGTGCTTC	CASSVSAERIHEQCF
-	TRBJ2-5	TRBD2	TRBV12-3/TRBV12-4	TGTGCCAGCAGCCCGAGAGCGGGAGCGGAGACCCAGTACTTC	CASSPRAGAETQYF
-	TRBJ2-2	-	TRBV12-3/TRBV12-4	TGTGCCTGCAGTTTTCGTAGTGGCACCGGGGAGCTGTTTTTT	CACSFRSGTGELFF
-	TRBJ2-7	TRBD2	TRBV7-2	TGTGCCAGCAGCTTAGACGTGTCTAGCGGGGCCTACGAGCAGTACTTC	CASSLDVSSGAYEQYF
-	TRBJ2-3	-	TRBV20-1	TGCAGTGCTAGAGTAGGAGGGAGCGCGGATACGCAGTATTTT	CSARVGGSADTQYF
-	TRBJ2-7	TRBD2	TRBV11-2	TGTGCCAGCAGCTTACGTCGTGGGACTAGCGGGCCTCCTGGTGTCTACGAGCAGTACTTC	CASSLRRGTSGPPGVYEQYF
-	TRBJ2-7	-	TRBV3-1	TGTGCCAGCAGCCAAGTTCAGGCTTCCTACGAGCAGTACTTC	CASSQVQASYEQYF
-	TRBJ2-1	-	TRBV29-1	TGCAGCGGTTCCTACAATGAGCAGTTCTTC	CSGSYNEQFF
-	TRBJ2-1	TRBD1	TRBV9	TGTGCCAGCAGCGTAGCTATCGACAGGGCGGCAGAGAATGAGCAGTTCTTC	CASSVAIDRAAENEQFF
once	TRBJ2-1	-	TRBV12-3/TRBV12-4	TGTGCCAGCAGTCCAGGGGGGTACAACAATGAGCAGTTCTTC	CASSPGGYNNEQFF
-	TRBJ2-1	-	TRBV2	TGTGCCAGCAGTTTCGGGGGTACGGACAATGAGCAGTTCTTC	CASSFGGTDNEQFF
-	TRBJ2-2	TRBD1	TRBV5-1	TGCGCCAGCAGCTGGGACAGTGGAGACACCGGGGAGTTGTTTTTT	CASSWDSGDTGELFF
-	TRBJ2-7	TRBD2	TRBV29-1	TGCAGCGCCATACTAGCGGGACACTCCTACGAGCAGTACTTC	CSAILAGHSYEQYF
few	TRBJ2-7	-	TRBV3-1	TGTGCCAGCAGCCCCCTCGGTCGTTCAGGGGCCTACGAGCAGTACTTC	CASSPLGRSGAYEQYF
-	TRBJ2-7	TRBD2	TRBV7-9	TGTGCCACTAACGACCCGGGGGGGTACGAGCAGTACTTC	CATNDPGGYEQYF
-	TRBJ2-7	-	TRBV10-2	TGCGCCAGCGGACTCAACGAGCAGTACTTC	CASGLNEQYF
few	TRBJ1-2	-	TRBV5-1	TGCGCCAGCAGCCAAGGTGAAGCTAACTATGGCTACACCTTC	CASSQGEANYGYTF
once	TRBJ2-7	-	TRBV5-5	TGTGCCAGCAGCTTCGGGACCTTCGACGAGCAGTACTTC	CASSFGTFDEQYF
-	TRBJ1-5	-	TRBV5-1	TGTGCCAGCAGTTTAGGGTCCGGGGGGGGCAATCAGCCCCAGCATTTT	CASSLGSGGGNQPQHF
-	TRBJ2-5	TRBD2	TRBV4-1	TGCGCCAGCAGCCAAGAGGGGCTAGCGGGGGGTGCCCAAGAGACCCAGTACTTC	CASSQEGLAGGAQETQYF
few	TRBJ2-4	-	TRBV7-9	TGTGCCAGCAGCTTAGGGGAAGAGCAGTACTTC	CASSLGEEQYF
-	TRBJ2-5	-	TRBV6-5	TGTGCCAGCAGTCCTACATTCGGTAGGACCCAGTACTTC	CASSPTFGRTQYF
-	TRBJ2-7	-	TRBV14	TGTGCCAGCAGCCAACACCGGGACATATACGAGCAGTACTTC	CASSQHRDIYEQYF